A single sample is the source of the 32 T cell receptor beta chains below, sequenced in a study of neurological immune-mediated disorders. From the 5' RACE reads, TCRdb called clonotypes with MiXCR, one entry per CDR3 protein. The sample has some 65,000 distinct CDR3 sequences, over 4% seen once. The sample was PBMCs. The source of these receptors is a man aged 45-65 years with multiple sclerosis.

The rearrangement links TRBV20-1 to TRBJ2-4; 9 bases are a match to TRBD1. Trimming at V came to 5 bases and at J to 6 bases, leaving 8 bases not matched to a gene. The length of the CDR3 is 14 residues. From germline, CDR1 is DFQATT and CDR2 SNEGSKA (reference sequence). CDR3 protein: CSASTGQGLNIQYF. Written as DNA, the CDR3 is TGCAGTGCTTCGACGGGACAGGGACTAAACATTCAGTACTTC.

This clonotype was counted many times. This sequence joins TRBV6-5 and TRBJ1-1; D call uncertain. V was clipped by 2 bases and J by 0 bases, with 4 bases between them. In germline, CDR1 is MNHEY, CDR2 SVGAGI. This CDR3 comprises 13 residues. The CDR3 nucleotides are TGTGCCAGCAGTTACCAGGTGAACACTGAAGCTTTCTTT. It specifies CASSYQVNTEAFF.

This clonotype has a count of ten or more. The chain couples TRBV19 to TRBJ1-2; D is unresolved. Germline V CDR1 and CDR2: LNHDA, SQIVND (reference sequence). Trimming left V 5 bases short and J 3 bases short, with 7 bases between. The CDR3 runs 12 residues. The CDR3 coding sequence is TGTGCCAGTAGTGCAGTCGACTATGGCTACACCTTC. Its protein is CASSAVDYGYTF.

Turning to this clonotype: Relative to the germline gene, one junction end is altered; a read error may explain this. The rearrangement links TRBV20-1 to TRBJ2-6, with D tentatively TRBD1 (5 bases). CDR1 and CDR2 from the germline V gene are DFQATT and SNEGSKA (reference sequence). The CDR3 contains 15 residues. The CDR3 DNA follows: TGCAGTGTTTATACCGTTATCTCTGGGGCCAAAGTCCTGACTTTC. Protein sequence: CSVYTVISGAKVLTF.

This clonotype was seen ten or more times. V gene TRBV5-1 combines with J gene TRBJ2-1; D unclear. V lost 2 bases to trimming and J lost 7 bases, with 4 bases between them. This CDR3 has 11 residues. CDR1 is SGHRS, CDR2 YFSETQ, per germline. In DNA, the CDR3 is TGCGCCAGCAGCTTTCGGAATGAGCAGTTCTTC. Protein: CASSFRNEQFF.

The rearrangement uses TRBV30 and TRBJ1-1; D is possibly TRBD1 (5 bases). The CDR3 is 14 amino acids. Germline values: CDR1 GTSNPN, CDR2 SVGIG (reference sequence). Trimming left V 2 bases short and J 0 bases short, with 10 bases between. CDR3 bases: TGTGCCTGGAGTCTTGACAGCATGAACACTGAAGCTTTCTTT. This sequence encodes CAWSLDSMNTEAFF.

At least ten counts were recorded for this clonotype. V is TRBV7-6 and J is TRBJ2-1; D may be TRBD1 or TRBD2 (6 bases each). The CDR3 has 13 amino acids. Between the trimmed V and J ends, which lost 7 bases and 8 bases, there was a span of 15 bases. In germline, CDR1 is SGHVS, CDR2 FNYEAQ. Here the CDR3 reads CASTRGLMYEQFF. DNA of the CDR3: TGTGCCAGCACCCGGGGGCTAATGTATGAGCAGTTCTTC.

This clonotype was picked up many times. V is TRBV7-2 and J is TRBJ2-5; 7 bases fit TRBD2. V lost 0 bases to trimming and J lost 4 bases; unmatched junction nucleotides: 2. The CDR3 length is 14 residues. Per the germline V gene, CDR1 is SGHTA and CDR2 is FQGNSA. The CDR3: CASSLAGGLETQYF. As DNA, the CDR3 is TGTGCCAGCAGCTTAGCGGGGGGGTTAGAGACCCAGTACTTC.

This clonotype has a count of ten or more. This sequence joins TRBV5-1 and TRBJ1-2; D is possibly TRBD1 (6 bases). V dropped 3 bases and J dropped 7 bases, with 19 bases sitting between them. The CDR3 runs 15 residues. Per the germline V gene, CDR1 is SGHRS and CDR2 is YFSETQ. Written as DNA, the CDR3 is TGCGCCAGCAGCTCGGGGTGGGGGCCTGGGAGTGGCTACACCTTC. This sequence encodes CASSSGWGPGSGYTF.

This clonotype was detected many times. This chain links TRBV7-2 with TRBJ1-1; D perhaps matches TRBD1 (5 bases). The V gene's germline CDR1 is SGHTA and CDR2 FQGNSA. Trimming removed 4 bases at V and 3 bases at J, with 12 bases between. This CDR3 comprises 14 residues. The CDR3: CASSSLPQDTEAFF. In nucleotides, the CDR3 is TGTGCCAGCAGCTCCCTACCACAGGACACTGAAGCTTTCTTT.

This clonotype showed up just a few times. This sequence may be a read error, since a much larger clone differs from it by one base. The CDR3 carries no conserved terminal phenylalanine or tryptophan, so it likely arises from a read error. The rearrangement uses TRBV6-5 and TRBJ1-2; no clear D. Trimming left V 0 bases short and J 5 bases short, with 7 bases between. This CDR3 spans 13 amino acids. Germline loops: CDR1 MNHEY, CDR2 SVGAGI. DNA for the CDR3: TGTGCCAGCAGTTACTCAGCATGGTATGGCTACACCGTC. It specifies CASSYSAWYGYTV.

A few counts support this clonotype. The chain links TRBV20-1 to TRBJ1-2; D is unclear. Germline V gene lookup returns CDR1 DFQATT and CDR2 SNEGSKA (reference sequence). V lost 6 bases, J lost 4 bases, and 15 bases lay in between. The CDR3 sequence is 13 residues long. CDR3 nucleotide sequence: TGCAGTGCGAAGACCGGGAGTGCCTATGGCTACACCTTC. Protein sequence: CSAKTGSAYGYTF.

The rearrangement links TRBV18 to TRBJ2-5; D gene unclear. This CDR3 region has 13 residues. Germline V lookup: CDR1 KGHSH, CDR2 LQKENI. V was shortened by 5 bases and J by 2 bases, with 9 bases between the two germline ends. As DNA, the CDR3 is TGTGCCAGCTCAGGGCAGAGGCAAGAGACCCAGTACTTC. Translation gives CASSGQRQETQYF.

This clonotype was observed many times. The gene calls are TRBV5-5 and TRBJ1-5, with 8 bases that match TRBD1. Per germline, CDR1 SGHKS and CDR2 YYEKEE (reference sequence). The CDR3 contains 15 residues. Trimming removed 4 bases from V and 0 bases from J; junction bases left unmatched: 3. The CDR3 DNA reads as TGTGCCAGCAGCGTAGGACAGGGTAGCAATCAGCCCCAGCATTTT. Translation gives CASSVGQGSNQPQHF.

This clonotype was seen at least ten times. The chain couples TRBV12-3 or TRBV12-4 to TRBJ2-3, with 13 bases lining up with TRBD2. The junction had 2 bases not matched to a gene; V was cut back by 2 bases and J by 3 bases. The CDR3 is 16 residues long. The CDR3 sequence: CASSLRTSGGTDTQYF. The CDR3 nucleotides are TGTGCCAGCAGTTTACGGACTAGCGGGGGAACAGATACGCAGTATTTT.

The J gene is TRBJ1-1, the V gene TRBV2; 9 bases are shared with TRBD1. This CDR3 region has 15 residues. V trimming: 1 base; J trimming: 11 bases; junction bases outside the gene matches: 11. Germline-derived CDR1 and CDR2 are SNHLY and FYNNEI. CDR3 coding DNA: TGTGCCAGCAGTGAAGAGGGGACAGGGCTCGGGGGGGCTTTCTTT. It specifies CASSEEGTGLGGAFF.

The chain's CDR3 is CASSIGTGGAWQPQHF. For the CDR3, the DNA is TGTGCCAGTAGTATCGGGACAGGGGGCGCGTGGCAGCCCCAGCATTTT. The J gene is TRBJ1-5, the V gene TRBV19; 12 nucleotides agree with TRBD1. CDR1 and CDR2 from the germline V gene are LNHDA and SQIVND (reference sequence). The CDR3 is 16 residues long. V gave up 3 bases and J gave up 7 bases; unmatched junction bases: 7.

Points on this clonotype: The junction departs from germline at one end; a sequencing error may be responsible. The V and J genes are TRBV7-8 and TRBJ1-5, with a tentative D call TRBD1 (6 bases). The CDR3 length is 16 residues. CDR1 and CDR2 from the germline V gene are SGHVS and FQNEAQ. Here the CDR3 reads CASSLTRGTGDQPQNF. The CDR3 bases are TGTGCCAGCAGCTTAACCAGGGGAACTGGCGATCAGCCCCAGAATTTT. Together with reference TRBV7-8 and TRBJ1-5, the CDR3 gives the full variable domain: GAGVSQSPRYKVAKRGQDVALRCDPISGHVSLFWYQQALGQGPEFLTYFQNEAQLDKSGLPSDRFFAERPEGSVSTLKIQRTQQEDSAVYLCASSLTRGTGDQPQNFGDGTRLSIL.

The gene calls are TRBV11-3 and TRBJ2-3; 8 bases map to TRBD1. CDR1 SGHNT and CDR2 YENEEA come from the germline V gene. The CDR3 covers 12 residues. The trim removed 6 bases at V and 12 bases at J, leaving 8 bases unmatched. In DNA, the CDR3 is TGTGCCAGCAGATCAGGGACAGGAACTCAGTATTTT. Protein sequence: CASRSGTGTQYF.

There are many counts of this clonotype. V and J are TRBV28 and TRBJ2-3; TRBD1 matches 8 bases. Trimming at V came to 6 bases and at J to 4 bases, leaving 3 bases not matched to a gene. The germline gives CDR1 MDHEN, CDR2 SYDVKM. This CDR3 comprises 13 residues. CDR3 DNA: TGTGCCAGCAGGACAGGGGATTCAGATACGCAGTATTTT. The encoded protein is CASRTGDSDTQYF.

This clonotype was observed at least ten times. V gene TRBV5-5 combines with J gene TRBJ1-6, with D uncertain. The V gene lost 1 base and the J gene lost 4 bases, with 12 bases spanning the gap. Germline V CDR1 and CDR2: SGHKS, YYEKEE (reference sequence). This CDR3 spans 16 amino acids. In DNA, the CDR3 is TGTGCCAGCAGCTTGTACCAGGAAAGATATAATTCACCCCTCCACTTT. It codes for CASSLYQERYNSPLHF.

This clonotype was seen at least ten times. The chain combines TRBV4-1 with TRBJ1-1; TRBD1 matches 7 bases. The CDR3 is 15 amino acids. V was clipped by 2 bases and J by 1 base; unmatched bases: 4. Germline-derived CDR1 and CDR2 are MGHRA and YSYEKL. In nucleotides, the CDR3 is TGCGCCAGCAGCCAACCGGGACAGTGGAACACTGAAGCTTTCTTT. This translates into CASSQPGQWNTEAFF.

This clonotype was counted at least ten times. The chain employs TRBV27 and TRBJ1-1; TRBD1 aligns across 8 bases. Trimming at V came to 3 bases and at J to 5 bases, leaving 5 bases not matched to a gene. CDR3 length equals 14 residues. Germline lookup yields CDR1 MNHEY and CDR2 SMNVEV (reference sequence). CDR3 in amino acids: CASSFVGQGTEAFF. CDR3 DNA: TGTGCCAGCAGTTTCGTCGGACAGGGTACTGAAGCTTTCTTT.

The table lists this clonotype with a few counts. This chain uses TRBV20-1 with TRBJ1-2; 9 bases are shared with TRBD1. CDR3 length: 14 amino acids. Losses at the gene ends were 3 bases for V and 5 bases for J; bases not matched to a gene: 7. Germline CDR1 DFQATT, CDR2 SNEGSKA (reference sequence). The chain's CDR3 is CSASTGTGIYGYTF. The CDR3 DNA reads TGCAGTGCTAGTACTGGGACAGGGATTTATGGCTACACCTTC.

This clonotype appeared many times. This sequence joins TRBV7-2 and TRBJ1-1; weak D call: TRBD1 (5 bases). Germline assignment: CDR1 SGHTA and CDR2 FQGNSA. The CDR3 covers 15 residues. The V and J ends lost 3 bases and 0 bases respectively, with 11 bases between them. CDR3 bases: TGTGCCAGCAGCTTTCCGGGGGGAATGAACACTGAAGCTTTCTTT. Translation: CASSFPGGMNTEAFF. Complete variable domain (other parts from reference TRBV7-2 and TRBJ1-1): GAGVSQSPSNKVTEKGKDVELRCDPISGHTALYWYRQSLGQGLEFLIYFQGNSAPDKSGLPSDRFSAERTGGSVSTLTIQRTQQEDSAVYLCASSFPGGMNTEAFFGQGTRLTVV.

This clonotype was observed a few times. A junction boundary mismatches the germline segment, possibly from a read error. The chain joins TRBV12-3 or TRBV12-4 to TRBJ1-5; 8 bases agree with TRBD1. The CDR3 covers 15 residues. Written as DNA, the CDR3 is TGTGCCAGCAGTTTCAGGGGGCGCGGGGATCAGCCCCAGAATTTT. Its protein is CASSFRGRGDQPQNF.

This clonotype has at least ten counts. The CDR3: CASSPGAQSSYEQYF. The CDR3 DNA is TGTGCCAGCAGCCCGGGAGCCCAAAGCTCCTACGAGCAGTACTTC. The chain uses TRBV13 and TRBJ2-7; D possibly corresponds to TRBD2 (6 bases). CDR1 PRHDT and CDR2 FYEKMQ come from the germline V gene (reference sequence). The germline V and J ends were trimmed by 5 bases and 0 bases, with 14 bases remaining between them. The CDR3 totals 15 residues.

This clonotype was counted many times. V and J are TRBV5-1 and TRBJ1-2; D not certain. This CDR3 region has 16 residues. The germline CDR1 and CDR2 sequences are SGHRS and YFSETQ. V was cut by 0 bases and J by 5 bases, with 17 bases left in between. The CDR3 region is CASSLASERVRYGYTF. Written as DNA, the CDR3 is TGCGCCAGCAGCTTGGCCTCCGAGAGGGTTCGGTATGGCTACACCTTC.

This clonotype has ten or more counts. DNA of the CDR3: TGCAGTGCCAGTGAGAGGGCAGAAAGCGAGCAGTACTTC. This encodes CSASERAESEQYF. The J gene is TRBJ2-7, the V gene TRBV20-1; perhaps TRBD2 as D (5 bases). Germline V gives CDR1 DFQATT, CDR2 SNEGSKA (reference sequence). V was pared by 6 bases and J by 6 bases, with 18 bases between. The CDR3 has 13 residues.

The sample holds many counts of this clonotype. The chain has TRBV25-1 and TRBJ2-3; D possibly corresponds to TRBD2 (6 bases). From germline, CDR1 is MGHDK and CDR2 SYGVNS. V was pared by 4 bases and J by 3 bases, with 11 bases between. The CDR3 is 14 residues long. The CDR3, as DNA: TGTGCCAGCAGTGTAGCGGCCCGGACAGATACGCAGTATTTT. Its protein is CASSVAARTDTQYF. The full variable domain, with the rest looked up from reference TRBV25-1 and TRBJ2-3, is EADIYQTPRYLVIGTGKKITLECSQTMGHDKMYWYQQDPGMELHLIHYSYGVNSTEKGDLSSESTVSRIRTEHFPLTLESARPSHTSQYLCASSVAARTDTQYFGPGTRLTVL.

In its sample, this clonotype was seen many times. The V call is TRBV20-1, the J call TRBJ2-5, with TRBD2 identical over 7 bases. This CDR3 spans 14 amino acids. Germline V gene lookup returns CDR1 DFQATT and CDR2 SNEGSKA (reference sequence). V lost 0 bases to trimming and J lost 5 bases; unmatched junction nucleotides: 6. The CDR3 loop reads CSARDGRGSETQYF. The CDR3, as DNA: TGCAGTGCTAGAGATGGGAGGGGTTCGGAGACCCAGTACTTC.

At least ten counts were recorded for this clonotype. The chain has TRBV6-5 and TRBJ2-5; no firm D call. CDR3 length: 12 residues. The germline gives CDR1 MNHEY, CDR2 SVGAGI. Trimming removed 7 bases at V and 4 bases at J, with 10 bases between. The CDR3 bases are TGTGCCAGCACCAACGACCGAGAGACCCAGTACTTC. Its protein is CASTNDRETQYF.